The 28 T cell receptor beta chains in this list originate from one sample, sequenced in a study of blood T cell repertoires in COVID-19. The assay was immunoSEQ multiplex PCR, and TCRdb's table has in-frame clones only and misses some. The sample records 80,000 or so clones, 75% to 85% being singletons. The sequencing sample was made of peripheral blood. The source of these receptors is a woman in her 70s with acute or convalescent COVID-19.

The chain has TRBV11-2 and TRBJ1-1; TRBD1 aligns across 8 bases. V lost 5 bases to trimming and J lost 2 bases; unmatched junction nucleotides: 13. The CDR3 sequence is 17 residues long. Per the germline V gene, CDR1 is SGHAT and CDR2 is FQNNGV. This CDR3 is CASSVDRGSARNTEAFF. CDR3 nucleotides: TGTGCCAGCAGCGTCGACAGGGGTTCGGCAAGAAACACTGAAGCTTTCTTT.

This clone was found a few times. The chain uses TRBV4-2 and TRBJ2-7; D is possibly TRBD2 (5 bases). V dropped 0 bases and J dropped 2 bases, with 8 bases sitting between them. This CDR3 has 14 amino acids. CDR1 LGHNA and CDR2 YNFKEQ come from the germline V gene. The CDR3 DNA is TGTGCCAGCAGCCAAGAACGGGGAGCCTACGAGCAGTACTTC. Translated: CASSQERGAYEQYF.

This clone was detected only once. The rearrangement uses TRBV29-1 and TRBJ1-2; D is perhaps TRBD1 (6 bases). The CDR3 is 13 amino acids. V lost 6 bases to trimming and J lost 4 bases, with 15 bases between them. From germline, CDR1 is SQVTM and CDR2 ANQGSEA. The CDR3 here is CSVASQGSYGYTF. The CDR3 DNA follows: TGCAGCGTCGCATCACAGGGTAGCTATGGCTACACCTTC. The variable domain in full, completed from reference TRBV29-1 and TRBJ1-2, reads SAVISQKPSRDICQRGTSLTIQCQVDSQVTMMFWYRQQPGQSLTLIATANQGSEATYESGFVIDKFPISRPNLTFSTLTVSNMSPEDSSIYLCSVASQGSYGYTFGSGTRLTVV.

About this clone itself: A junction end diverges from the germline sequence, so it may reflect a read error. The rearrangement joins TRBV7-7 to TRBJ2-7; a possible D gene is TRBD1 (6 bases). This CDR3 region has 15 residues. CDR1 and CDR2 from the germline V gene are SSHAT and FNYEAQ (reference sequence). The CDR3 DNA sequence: TGTGCTAGCAGCCCCGGGGCAGGGGTACTTTACGAGCAGTACTTC. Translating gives CASSPGAGVLYEQYF.

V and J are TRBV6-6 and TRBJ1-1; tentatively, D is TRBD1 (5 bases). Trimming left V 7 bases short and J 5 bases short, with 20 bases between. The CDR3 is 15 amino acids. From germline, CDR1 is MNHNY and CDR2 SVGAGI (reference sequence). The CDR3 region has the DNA TGTGCCAGCAAAAACACCTGGGGCGGCAGGACTGAAGCTTTCTTT. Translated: CASKNTWGGRTEAFF.

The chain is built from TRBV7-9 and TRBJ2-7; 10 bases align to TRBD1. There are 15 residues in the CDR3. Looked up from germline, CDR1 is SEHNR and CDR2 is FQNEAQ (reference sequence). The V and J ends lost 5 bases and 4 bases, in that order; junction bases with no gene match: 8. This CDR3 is CASSPAGTGDYEQYF. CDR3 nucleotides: TGTGCCAGCAGCCCGGCCGGGACAGGGGATTACGAGCAGTACTTC.

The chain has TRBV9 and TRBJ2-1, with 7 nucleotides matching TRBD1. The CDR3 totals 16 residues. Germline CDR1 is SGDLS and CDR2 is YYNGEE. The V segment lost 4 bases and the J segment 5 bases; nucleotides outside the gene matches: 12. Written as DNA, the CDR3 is TGTGCCAGCAGCAGCCGACAGGGAATTCTGGACAATGAGCAGTTCTTC. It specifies CASSSRQGILDNEQFF. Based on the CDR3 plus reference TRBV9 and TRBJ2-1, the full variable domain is DSGVTQTPKHLITATGQRVTLRCSPRSGDLSVYWYQQSLDQGLQFLIQYYNGEERAKGNILERFSAQQFPDLHSELNLSSLELGDSALYFCASSSRQGILDNEQFFGPGTRLTVL.

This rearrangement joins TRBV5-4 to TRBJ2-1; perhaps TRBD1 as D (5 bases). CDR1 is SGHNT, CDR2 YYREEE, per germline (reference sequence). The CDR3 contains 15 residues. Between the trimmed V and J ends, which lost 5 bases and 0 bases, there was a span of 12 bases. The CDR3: CASSSDSPSYNEQFF. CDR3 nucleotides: TGTGCCAGCAGTTCTGACAGTCCCTCCTACAATGAGCAGTTCTTC. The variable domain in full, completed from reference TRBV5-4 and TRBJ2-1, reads ETGVTQSPTHLIKTRGQQVTLRCSSQSGHNTVSWYQQALGQGPQFIFQYYREEENGRGNFPPRFSGLQFPNYSSELNVNALELDDSALYLCASSSDSPSYNEQFFGPGTRLTVL.

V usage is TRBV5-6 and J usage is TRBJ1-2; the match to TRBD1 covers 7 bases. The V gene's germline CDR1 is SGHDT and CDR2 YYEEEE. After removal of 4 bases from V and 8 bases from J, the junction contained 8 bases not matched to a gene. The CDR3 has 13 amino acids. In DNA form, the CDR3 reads TGTGCCAGCAGCCCGGGGACAGCGAAAGGCTACACCTTC. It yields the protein CASSPGTAKGYTF.

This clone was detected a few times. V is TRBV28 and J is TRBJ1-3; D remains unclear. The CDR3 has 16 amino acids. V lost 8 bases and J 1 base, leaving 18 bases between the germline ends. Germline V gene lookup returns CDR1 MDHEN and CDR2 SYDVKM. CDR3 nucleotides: TGTGCCAGCTCAAACATCAGGCTCAGATCTGGAAACACCATATATTTT. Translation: CASSNIRLRSGNTIYF. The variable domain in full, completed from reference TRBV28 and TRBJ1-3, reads DVKVTQSSRYLVKRTGEKVFLECVQDMDHENMFWYRQDPGLGLRLIYFSYDVKMKEKGDIPEGYSVSREKKERFSLILESASTNQTSMYLCASSNIRLRSGNTIYFGEGSWLTVV.

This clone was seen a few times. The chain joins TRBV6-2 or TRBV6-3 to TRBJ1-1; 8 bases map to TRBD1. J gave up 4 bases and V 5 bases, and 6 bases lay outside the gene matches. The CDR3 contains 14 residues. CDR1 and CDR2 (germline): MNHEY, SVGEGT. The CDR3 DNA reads TGTGCCAGCAGTCCAGGGGGCCGGGTCACTGAAGCTTTCTTT. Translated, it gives CASSPGGRVTEAFF.

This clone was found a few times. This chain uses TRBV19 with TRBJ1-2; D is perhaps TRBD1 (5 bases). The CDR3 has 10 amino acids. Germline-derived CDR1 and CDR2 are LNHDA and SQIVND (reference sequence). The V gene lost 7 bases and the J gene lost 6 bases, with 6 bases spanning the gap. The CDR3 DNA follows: TGTGCCAGTAAAGGGGATGGCTACACCTTC. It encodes CASKGDGYTF.

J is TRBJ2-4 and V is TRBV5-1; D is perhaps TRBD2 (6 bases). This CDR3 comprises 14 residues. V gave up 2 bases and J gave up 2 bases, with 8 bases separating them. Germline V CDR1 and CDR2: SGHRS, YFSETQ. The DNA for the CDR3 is TGCGCCAGCAGCTTACTAGCTACCAAAAACATTCAGTACTTC. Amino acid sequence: CASSLLATKNIQYF.

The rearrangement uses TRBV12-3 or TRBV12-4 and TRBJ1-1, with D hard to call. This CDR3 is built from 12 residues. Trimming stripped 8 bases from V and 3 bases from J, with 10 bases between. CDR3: CASGLRYTEAFF. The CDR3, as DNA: TGTGCCAGCGGGCTCAGATACACTGAAGCTTTCTTT.

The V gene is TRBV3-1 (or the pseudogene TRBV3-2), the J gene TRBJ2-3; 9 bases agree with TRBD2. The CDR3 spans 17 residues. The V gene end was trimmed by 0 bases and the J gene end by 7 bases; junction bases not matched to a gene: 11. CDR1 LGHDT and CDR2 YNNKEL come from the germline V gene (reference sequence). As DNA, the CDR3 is TGTGCCAGCAGCCAAGAATGGGCGGGGGGGTATAGGAATACGCAGTATTTT. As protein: CASSQEWAGGYRNTQYF.

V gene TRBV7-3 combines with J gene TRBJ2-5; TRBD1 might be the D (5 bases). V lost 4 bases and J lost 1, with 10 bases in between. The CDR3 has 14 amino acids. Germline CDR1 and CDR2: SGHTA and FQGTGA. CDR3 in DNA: TGTGCCAGCAGCTCCGGACAAGGCCAAGAGACCCAGTACTTC. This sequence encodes CASSSGQGQETQYF.

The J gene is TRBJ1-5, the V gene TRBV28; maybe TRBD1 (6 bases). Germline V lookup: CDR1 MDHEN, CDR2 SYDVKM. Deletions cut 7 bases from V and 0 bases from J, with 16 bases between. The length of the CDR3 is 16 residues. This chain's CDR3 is CASIASDRYSNQPQHF. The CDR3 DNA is TGTGCCAGCATTGCTTCGGACAGATATAGCAATCAGCCCCAGCATTTT.

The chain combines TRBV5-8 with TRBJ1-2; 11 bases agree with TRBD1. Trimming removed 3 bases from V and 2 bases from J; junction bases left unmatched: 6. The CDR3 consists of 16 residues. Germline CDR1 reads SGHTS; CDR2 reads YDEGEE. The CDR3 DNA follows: TGTGCCAGCAGCTCGACCGGGACAGGGGGAAACTATGGCTACACCTTC. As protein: CASSSTGTGGNYGYTF.

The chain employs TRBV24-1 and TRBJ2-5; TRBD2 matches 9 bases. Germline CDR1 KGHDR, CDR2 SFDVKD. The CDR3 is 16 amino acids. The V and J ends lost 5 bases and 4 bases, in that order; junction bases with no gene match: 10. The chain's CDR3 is CATSATTLAGLETQYF. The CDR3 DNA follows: TGTGCCACCAGTGCCACGACGCTAGCGGGGTTAGAGACCCAGTACTTC.

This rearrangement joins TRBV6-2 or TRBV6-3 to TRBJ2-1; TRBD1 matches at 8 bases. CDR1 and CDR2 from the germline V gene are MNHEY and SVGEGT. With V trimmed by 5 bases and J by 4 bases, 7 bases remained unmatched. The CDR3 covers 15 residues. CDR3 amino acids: CASSPRTGIYNEQFF. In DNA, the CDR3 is TGTGCCAGCAGTCCGAGGACAGGGATATACAATGAGCAGTTCTTC.

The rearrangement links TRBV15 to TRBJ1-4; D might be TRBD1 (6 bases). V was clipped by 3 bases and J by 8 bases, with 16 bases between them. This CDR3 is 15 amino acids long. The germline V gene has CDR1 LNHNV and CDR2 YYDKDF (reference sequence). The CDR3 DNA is TGTGCCACCAGCAGCATACAGGGTAGTTGGGAAAAACTGTTTTTT. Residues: CATSSIQGSWEKLFF.

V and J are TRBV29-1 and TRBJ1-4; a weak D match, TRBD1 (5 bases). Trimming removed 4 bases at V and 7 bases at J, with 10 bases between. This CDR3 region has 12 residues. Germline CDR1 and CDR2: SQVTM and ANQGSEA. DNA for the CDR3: TGCAGCGTTGCCGGGGGGAGTGAAAAACTGTTTTTT. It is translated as CSVAGGSEKLFF.

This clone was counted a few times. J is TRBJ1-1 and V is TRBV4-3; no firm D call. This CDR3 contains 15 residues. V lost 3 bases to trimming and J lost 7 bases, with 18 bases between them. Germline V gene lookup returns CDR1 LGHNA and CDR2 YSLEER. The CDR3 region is CASSQDLRGYNEAFF. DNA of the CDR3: TGCGCCAGCAGCCAGGATCTTCGGGGTTATAATGAAGCTTTCTTT.

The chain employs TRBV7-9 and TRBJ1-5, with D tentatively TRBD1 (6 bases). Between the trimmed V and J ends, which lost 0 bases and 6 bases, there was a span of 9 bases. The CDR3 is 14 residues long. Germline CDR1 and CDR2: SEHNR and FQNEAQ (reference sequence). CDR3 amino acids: CASSLATGTQPQHF. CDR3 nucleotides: TGTGCCAGCAGCTTAGCGACAGGAACTCAGCCCCAGCATTTT.

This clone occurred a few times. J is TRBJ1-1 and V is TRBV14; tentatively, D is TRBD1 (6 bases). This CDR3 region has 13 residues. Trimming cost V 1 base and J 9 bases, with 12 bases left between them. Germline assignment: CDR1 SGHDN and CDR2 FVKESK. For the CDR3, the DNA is TGTGCCAGCAGCCAAGTATCTGGGACACAAGCTTTCTTT. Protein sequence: CASSQVSGTQAFF.

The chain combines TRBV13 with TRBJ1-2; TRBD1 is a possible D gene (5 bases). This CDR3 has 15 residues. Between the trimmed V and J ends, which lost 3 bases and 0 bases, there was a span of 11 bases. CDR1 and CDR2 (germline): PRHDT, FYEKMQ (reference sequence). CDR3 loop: CASSLTGVTNYGYTF. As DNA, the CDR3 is TGTGCCAGCAGCTTGACGGGGGTTACTAACTATGGCTACACCTTC.

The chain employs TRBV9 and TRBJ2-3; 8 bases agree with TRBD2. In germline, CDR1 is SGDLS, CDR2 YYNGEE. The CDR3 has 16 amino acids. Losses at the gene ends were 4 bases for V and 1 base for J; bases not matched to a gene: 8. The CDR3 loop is CASSPYPAGGTDTQYF. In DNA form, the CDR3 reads TGTGCCAGCAGCCCATACCCAGCGGGGGGCACAGATACGCAGTATTTT.

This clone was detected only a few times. The CDR3 region has the DNA TGTGCCAGCAGCCCACTAGGACAGCCCTATGGCTACACCTTC. This sequence encodes CASSPLGQPYGYTF. The J gene is TRBJ1-2, the V gene TRBV14; possibly TRBD1 for D (6 bases). This CDR3 region has 14 residues. With 4 bases removed from V and 4 bases from J, the gap between germline ends came to 13 bases. Per the germline V gene, CDR1 is SGHDN and CDR2 is FVKESK.